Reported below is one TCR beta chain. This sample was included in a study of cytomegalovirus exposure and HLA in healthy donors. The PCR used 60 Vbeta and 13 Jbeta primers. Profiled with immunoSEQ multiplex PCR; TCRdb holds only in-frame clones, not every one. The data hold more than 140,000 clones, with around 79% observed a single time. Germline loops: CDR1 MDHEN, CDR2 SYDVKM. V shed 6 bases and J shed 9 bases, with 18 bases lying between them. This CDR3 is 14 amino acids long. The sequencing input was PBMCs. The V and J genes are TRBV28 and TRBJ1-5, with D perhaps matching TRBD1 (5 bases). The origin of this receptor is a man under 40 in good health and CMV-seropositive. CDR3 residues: CASRNSGTGGPQHF. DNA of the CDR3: TGTGCCAGCAGGAACTCCGGGACGGGGGGGCCCCAGCATTTT.